This TCR beta chain was observed in a study of cytomegalovirus exposure and HLA in healthy donors. The CDR3 runs 16 residues. V was trimmed by 4 bases and J by 8 bases, leaving 18 bases between them. Germline V gene data show CDR1 as SGHTA and CDR2 as FQGNSA. Only in-frame clones appear in the TCRdb table, and some are missing; sequencing was by immunoSEQ multiplex PCR. The repertoire holds some 150,000 clones, with 85% to 90% as singletons. The source is a woman under 30 in good health and CMV-seropositive. The chain is built from TRBV7-2 and TRBJ1-6; D might be TRBD1 (6 bases). The material sequenced was PBMCs. The CDR3 loop is CASSYIRGVHDSPLHF. In DNA form, the CDR3 reads TGTGCCAGCAGCTATATCAGGGGCGTCCACGATTCACCCCTCCACTTT.